This T cell receptor beta chain was retrieved from a study of blood T cell repertoires in COVID-19. About the research overall: Sites in the United States, Italy and Spain provided acute and convalescent COVID-19 samples. T cells, B-cell-depleted T cells, or PBMCs provided the cDNA or gDNA that served as material.

The germline V gene encodes CDR1 KGHSH and CDR2 LQKENI. The CDR3 totals 15 residues. The J segment lost 5 bases and the V segment lost 2 bases, leaving 3 bases of the junction unmatched. Per the authors' pipeline: From reference gene primer amplification, estimates of nucleated cell counts were derived. Generated by immunoSEQ multiplex PCR, the TCRdb table keeps only in-frame clones and is missing some. The DNA gave D and trimming, while V, J and clone size come from that table. The repertoire includes tens of thousands of clones, 75% to 85% of them detected once, and around 17% sits in the top ten. The clonotype originates from a man between 35 and 55 years old with acute or convalescent COVID-19. Sequenced input: peripheral blood. The chain links TRBV18 to TRBJ1-1; 12 bases line up with TRBD1. The CDR3 DNA reads as TGTGCCAGCTCACCAGGGACAGGGGGCGAAACTGAAGCTTTCTTT. It encodes CASSPGTGGETEAFF.